This section outlines one TCR beta chain sequence together with its context. Germline CDR1 and CDR2: SQVTM and ANQGSEA. With 4 bases clipped from V and 6 bases from J, the junction kept 3 bases outside the gene matches. CDR3 length equals 12 residues. Method: immunoSEQ multiplex PCR; TCRdb's copy keeps in-frame clones and lacks some. The sample contains under 150,000 clones, around two thirds of which appear only once. This record belongs to a study of blood T cell repertoires in COVID-19. The TCR originated in an older woman with acute or convalescent COVID-19. This chain uses TRBV29-1 with TRBJ2-4; 7 bases match TRBD2. Sample: peripheral blood. DNA of the CDR3: TGCAGCGTTGTGGCGGGAGTAAACATTCAGTACTTC. Protein: CSVVAGVNIQYF.